This passage covers 22 T cell receptor beta chains from one sample sequenced in a study of T cell responses to AZD1222 COVID-19 vaccine. The protocol was immunoSEQ multiplex PCR, while the TCRdb copy is restricted to in-frame clones and leaves out a portion. The sample has 65,000 to 90,000 clones, approximately 90% seen once; the top ten hold 1.3%. Source: peripheral blood, taken 28 days after the second AZD1222 dose. These receptors were collected from an adult who received the AZD1222 COVID-19 vaccine.

The table lists this clone with a few counts. CDR3 protein: CASKLLAGQYSNQPQHF. DNA of the CDR3: TGTGCCAGCAAATTATTGGCAGGGCAATATAGCAATCAGCCCCAGCATTTT. The V gene is TRBV27, the J gene TRBJ1-5; weak D call: TRBD1 (5 bases). V shed 7 bases and J shed 0 bases, with 19 bases lying between them. This CDR3 contains 17 residues. CDR1 and CDR2 from the germline V gene are MNHEY and SMNVEV (reference sequence).

CDR3: CASSPLAEGYYEQYF. Here the CDR3 DNA reads TGTGCCAGCTCACCACTAGCGGAGGGGTACTACGAGCAGTACTTC. V and J are TRBV18 and TRBJ2-7; D possibly corresponds to TRBD2 (6 bases). The CDR3 totals 15 residues. Trimming left V 1 base short and J 3 bases short, with 13 bases between. Germline lookup yields CDR1 KGHSH and CDR2 LQKENI.

The V call is TRBV5-1, the J call TRBJ2-3; the match to TRBD1 covers 9 bases. The CDR3 extends over 15 amino acids. Germline V gene lookup returns CDR1 SGHRS and CDR2 YFSETQ. The junction had 4 bases not matched to a gene; V was cut back by 4 bases and J by 1 base. The CDR3 DNA is TGCGCCAGCAGCCAACAGGGGGCCGGCACAGATACGCAGTATTTT. Protein sequence: CASSQQGAGTDTQYF.

This chain joins TRBV11-2 and TRBJ2-7; 11 positions match TRBD2. Trimming removed 5 bases from V and 0 bases from J; junction bases left unmatched: 3. CDR1 SGHAT and CDR2 FQNNGV come from the germline V gene. The CDR3 spans 15 residues. CDR3 protein: CASSRLAGSSYEQYF. The CDR3 nucleotides read TGTGCCAGCAGCAGACTAGCGGGAAGCTCCTACGAGCAGTACTTC. Together with reference TRBV11-2 and TRBJ2-7, the CDR3 gives the full variable domain: EAGVAQSPRYKIIEKRQSVAFWCNPISGHATLYWYQQILGQGPKLLIQFQNNGVVDDSQLPKDRFSAERLKGVDSTLKIQPAKLEDSAVYLCASSRLAGSSYEQYFGPGTRLTVT.

The chain's CDR3 is CASSQWRTSSEQYF. CDR3 nucleotides: TGTGCCAGCAGCCAGTGGAGGACTAGCAGCGAGCAGTACTTC. This sequence joins TRBV14 and TRBJ2-7; TRBD2 matches at 8 bases. Germline CDR1 SGHDN, CDR2 FVKESK. V lost 3 bases to trimming and J lost 6 bases; unmatched junction nucleotides: 7. The CDR3 totals 14 residues.

This chain joins TRBV3-1 (or the pseudogene TRBV3-2) and TRBJ2-1, with 7 nucleotides matching TRBD2. Germline loops: CDR1 LGHDT, CDR2 YNNKEL (reference sequence). The CDR3 consists of 16 residues. Germline trimming cut 4 bases from V and 1 base from J; bases unmatched to any gene: 7. DNA for the CDR3: TGTGCCAGCAGCCCCAAACTAGCGAGGTCCTACAATGAGCAGTTCTTC. Translation gives CASSPKLARSYNEQFF.

V usage is TRBV7-2 and J usage is TRBJ1-4, with 11 bases aligning to TRBD1. CDR1 and CDR2 from the germline V gene are SGHTA and FQGNSA. CDR3 size: 17 residues. J gave up 0 bases and V 5 bases, and 5 bases lay outside the gene matches. The CDR3 sequence: CASSRDRGAATNEKLFF. As DNA, the CDR3 is TGTGCCAGCAGCCGGGACAGGGGGGCCGCAACTAATGAAAAACTGTTTTTT.

The chain employs TRBV27 and TRBJ2-5; D is unresolved. Trimming left V 2 bases short and J 1 base short, with 5 bases between. CDR1 and CDR2 from the germline V gene are MNHEY and SMNVEV (reference sequence). The CDR3 runs 13 residues. The CDR3 DNA reads as TGTGCCAGCAGTTTAGTTTTCCAAGAGACCCAGTACTTC. Amino acids: CASSLVFQETQYF.

The chain combines TRBV27 with TRBJ2-7; 10 bases agree with TRBD2. This CDR3 comprises 14 residues. V shed 6 bases and J 0 bases; nucleotides not matched to a gene: 2. Per the germline V gene, CDR1 is MNHEY and CDR2 is SMNVEV (reference sequence). In DNA, the CDR3 is TGTGCCAGCAGATGGACTAGCGGCTCCTACGAGCAGTACTTC. As protein: CASRWTSGSYEQYF.

The chain is built from TRBV14 and TRBJ1-1, with D maybe TRBD1 (6 bases). Germline V lookup: CDR1 SGHDN, CDR2 FVKESK. V was shortened by 4 bases and J by 1 base, with 10 bases between the two germline ends. CDR3 length equals 14 residues. As DNA, the CDR3 is TGTGCCAGCAGCCTAGGGGGACAGAACACTGAAGCTTTCTTT. Translation: CASSLGGQNTEAFF.

The count of this clone is one. The gene calls are TRBV7-3 and TRBJ2-3; maybe TRBD2 (6 bases). The CDR3 loop spans 14 amino acids. V lost 2 bases, J lost 4 bases, and 10 bases lay in between. CDR1 SGHTA and CDR2 FQGTGA come from the germline V gene. The CDR3, as DNA: TGTGCCAGCAGCTTACTGGCGGGACCAGATACGCAGTATTTT. This encodes CASSLLAGPDTQYF.

The chain employs TRBV7-2 and TRBJ1-1; no reliable D call. Germline V gene sequence: CDR1 SGHTA, CDR2 FQGNSA. This CDR3 spans 14 amino acids. The V end was cut by 5 bases, the J end by 0 bases, with 10 bases between. CDR3 nucleotides: TGTGCCAGCAGCCAGCACTCCATGAACACTGAAGCTTTCTTT. This codes for CASSQHSMNTEAFF. Full variable domain (remainder filled in from reference TRBV7-2 and TRBJ1-1): GAGVSQSPSNKVTEKGKDVELRCDPISGHTALYWYRQSLGQGLEFLIYFQGNSAPDKSGLPSDRFSAERTGGSVSTLTIQRTQQEDSAVYLCASSQHSMNTEAFFGQGTRLTVV.

The V gene is TRBV7-8, the J gene TRBJ2-1; D is possibly TRBD2 (6 bases). Looked up from germline, CDR1 is SGHVS and CDR2 is FQNEAQ. V was cut by 5 bases and J by 6 bases, with 17 bases left in between. This CDR3 spans 15 amino acids. The CDR3 spells CASSTDSYSGNEQFF. CDR3 DNA: TGTGCCAGCAGCACAGATAGCTATAGCGGCAATGAGCAGTTCTTC.

In DNA, the CDR3 is TGTGCCAGCAGCTACGGGGACGTTGGCGGGTACGAGCAGTACTTC. This translates into CASSYGDVGGYEQYF. The chain is built from TRBV7-8 and TRBJ2-7; D might be TRBD1 or TRBD2, each matching 5 bases. V lost 4 bases and J 4 bases, leaving 17 bases between the germline ends. Germline CDR1 SGHVS, CDR2 FQNEAQ. This CDR3 has 15 amino acids. Drawing the rest from reference TRBV7-8 and TRBJ2-7, the complete variable domain is GAGVSQSPRYKVAKRGQDVALRCDPISGHVSLFWYQQALGQGPEFLTYFQNEAQLDKSGLPSDRFFAERPEGSVSTLKIQRTQQEDSAVYLCASSYGDVGGYEQYFGPGTRLTVT.

This chain uses TRBV19 with TRBJ1-1; no clear D. V dropped 5 bases and J dropped 1 base, with 14 bases sitting between them. Germline V gene sequence: CDR1 LNHDA, CDR2 SQIVND (reference sequence). This CDR3 contains 15 residues. CDR3 protein: CASSQASSGNTEAFF. Written as DNA, the CDR3 is TGTGCCAGTAGTCAGGCATCGTCGGGGAACACTGAAGCTTTCTTT.

This chain connects TRBV5-6 to TRBJ1-5; 9 bases line up with TRBD1. Germline values: CDR1 SGHDT, CDR2 YYEEEE. V was pared by 4 bases and J by 4 bases, with 6 bases of the junction left unmatched. The CDR3 is 15 amino acids. The CDR3 is CASSRTGDQNQPQHF. The CDR3 DNA follows: TGTGCCAGCAGCCGGACAGGGGATCAAAATCAGCCCCAGCATTTT.

The CDR3 spells CASSLGRQSNSPLHF. CDR3 DNA sequence: TGTGCCAGCAGCTTGGGACGGCAGTCCAATTCACCCCTCCACTTT. The V gene is TRBV5-8, the J gene TRBJ1-6; D is ambiguous. Germline lookup yields CDR1 SGHTS and CDR2 YDEGEE. Trimming left V 0 bases short and J 7 bases short, with 11 bases between. This CDR3 has 15 residues. Looking up the rest from reference TRBV5-8 and TRBJ1-6 gives the full variable domain: EAGVTQSPTHLIKTRGQQATLRCSPISGHTSVYWYQQALGLGLQFLLWYDEGEERNRGNFPPRFSGRQFPNYSSELNVNALELEDSALYLCASSLGRQSNSPLHFGNGTRLTVT.

The chain employs TRBV10-2 and TRBJ2-1; TRBD2 matches 14 bases. V trimming: 3 bases; J trimming: 2 bases; junction bases outside the gene matches: 15. CDR1 and CDR2 from the germline V gene are WSHSY and SAAADI. The CDR3 sequence is 21 residues long. The CDR3 DNA reads as TGCGCCAGCAGTGAAGAACCCCGCGGGGGACTAGCGGGAGCGACCTACAATGAGCAGTTCTTC. Protein product: CASSEEPRGGLAGATYNEQFF.

CDR3 protein: CASSAEVAQTEAFF. Here the CDR3 DNA reads TGTGCCAGCAGCGCAGAGGTGGCTCAAACTGAAGCTTTCTTT. This sequence joins TRBV7-9 and TRBJ1-1; the D is unclear. CDR1 SEHNR and CDR2 FQNEAQ come from the germline V gene (reference sequence). The V end was cut by 5 bases, the J end by 5 bases, with 15 bases between. This CDR3 spans 14 amino acids.

This clone occurred once. V is TRBV30 and J is TRBJ1-3; 7 bases align to TRBD1. Germline CDR1 is GTSNPN and CDR2 is SVGIG (reference sequence). V dropped 4 bases and J dropped 4; count of bases not matched to a gene: 16. The CDR3 runs 17 residues. DNA for the CDR3: TGTGCCTGGAAAGTCAAGGGGGCGAAAAGTCAGGGAAACACCATATATTTT. Its translation is CAWKVKGAKSQGNTIYF.

The chain uses TRBV19 and TRBJ2-3; 8 bases fit TRBD1. The CDR3 runs to 15 residues. Germline V CDR1 and CDR2: LNHDA, SQIVND (reference sequence). J gave up 0 bases and V 5 bases, and 4 bases lay outside the gene matches. In nucleotides, the CDR3 is TGTGCCAGTAGTCTCCGGGACAGGAGCACAGATACGCAGTATTTT. This translates into CASSLRDRSTDTQYF.

The count of this clone is one. The genes are TRBV7-9 and TRBJ1-1; D gene ambiguous. Germline CDR1 SEHNR, CDR2 FQNEAQ (reference sequence). The CDR3 is 13 amino acids. V was pared by 5 bases and J by 0 bases, with 7 bases between. The CDR3 DNA reads as TGTGCCAGCAGCCGTGACCTGAACACTGAAGCTTTCTTT. Translated: CASSRDLNTEAFF. The variable domain in full, completed from reference TRBV7-9 and TRBJ1-1, reads DTGVSQNPRHKITKRGQNVTFRCDPISEHNRLYWYRQTLGQGPEFLTYFQNEAQLEKSRLLSDRFSAERPKGSFSTLEIQRTEQGDSAMYLCASSRDLNTEAFFGQGTRLTVV.